The 32 T cell receptor beta chains listed next were all sequenced from one sample in a study of cytomegalovirus exposure and HLA in healthy donors (dated by TCRdb to 2016 to 2017). Libraries were constructed by the immunoSEQ multiplex PCR assay. For the multiplex PCR, a mixture combining 60 forward primers for TCR Vbeta segments and 13 reverse primers for TCR Jbeta segments was used. The clones in this table, taken by TCRdb from immuneACCESS, are in-frame only. Not every clone is retained; where verified, under half of the shortfall comes from an unresolved V gene, and the cause of the rest is unknown. The sample yields fewer than 250,000 clones; 77% were counted once. The leading ten clones occupy 2% to 2.5% of the sample. The sequencing sample was made of PBMCs. These receptors were obtained from a woman under 40 in good health and CMV-seropositive.

V usage is TRBV4-1 and J usage is TRBJ2-7, with 9 bases lining up with TRBD1. V shed 6 bases, J shed 3 bases, and the junction held 9 bases outside the gene matches. This CDR3 contains 15 residues. Germline assignment: CDR1 MGHRA and CDR2 YSYEKL. CDR3: CASSLWTGASYEQYF. For the CDR3, the DNA is TGCGCCAGCAGTTTGTGGACAGGGGCGAGCTACGAGCAGTACTTC.

This clone was counted only a few times. CDR3 DNA: TGTGCCAGCAGGGAGGCTTCGAACACCGGGGAGCTGTTTTTT. It encodes CASREASNTGELFF. The V and J genes are TRBV7-3 and TRBJ2-2, with D possibly TRBD2 on 5 matching bases. The V and J ends lost 6 bases and 0 bases respectively, with 8 bases between them. Germline CDR1 reads SGHTA; CDR2 reads FQGTGA. The CDR3 sequence is 14 residues long.

The CDR3 protein is CASSHLRGTEAFF. CDR3 nucleotide sequence: TGTGCCAGCAGCCACCTAAGGGGGACTGAAGCTTTCTTT. The rearrangement links TRBV4-2 to TRBJ1-1; possible D gene TRBD1, 6 bases. V lost 3 bases, J lost 5 bases, and 10 bases lay in between. Per germline, CDR1 LGHNA and CDR2 YNFKEQ. This CDR3 spans 13 amino acids.

As DNA, the CDR3 is TGTGCCAGCAGCGACCTAGCGGTTAGCTCCTACGAGCAGTACTTC. This encodes CASSDLAVSSYEQYF. The chain joins TRBV2 to TRBJ2-7; 7 nucleotides line up with TRBD2. V gave up 6 bases and J gave up 0 bases; unmatched junction bases: 8. CDR3 size: 15 residues. CDR1 and CDR2 (germline): SNHLY, FYNNEI.

The rearrangement links TRBV2 to TRBJ2-3; D is ambiguous. The CDR3 runs 11 residues. The ends were cut back, 7 bases at V and 5 bases at J, with 7 bases in the middle. The V gene's germline CDR1 is SNHLY and CDR2 FYNNEI. As DNA, the CDR3 is TGTGCCAGCACTTACTTAGATACGCAGTATTTT. Its translation is CASTYLDTQYF.

This clone was seen a few times. The rearrangement joins TRBV6-5 to TRBJ2-3; perhaps TRBD2 as D (6 bases). The CDR3 is made up of 13 amino acids. Germline V gene lookup returns CDR1 MNHEY and CDR2 SVGAGI. Trimming took 6 bases from V and 3 from J, leaving 10 bases between them. This CDR3 is CASRRDLTDTQYF. In DNA form, the CDR3 reads TGTGCCAGCAGACGGGACTTAACAGATACGCAGTATTTT.

The J gene is TRBJ2-3, the V gene TRBV30, with TRBD1 matching over 9 bases. With V trimmed by 4 bases and J by 0 bases, 2 bases remained unmatched. CDR1 and CDR2 from the germline V gene are GTSNPN and SVGIG (reference sequence). This CDR3 has 14 residues. The DNA for the CDR3 is TGTGCCTGGAACAGGGGGCAAAGCACAGATACGCAGTATTTT. Translating it yields CAWNRGQSTDTQYF.

The genes are TRBV10-3 and TRBJ1-1; D remains ambiguous. The CDR3 has 14 residues. CDR1 is ENHRY and CDR2 is SYGVKD in the germline V gene. Trimming stripped 4 bases from V and 1 base from J, with 10 bases between. In DNA, the CDR3 is TGTGCCATCAGTGGGGCAGTATGGAACACTGAAGCTTTCTTT. It is translated as CAISGAVWNTEAFF.

A single count supports this clone. This sample includes further DNA sequences coding for the same CDR3. The chain couples TRBV7-9 to TRBJ1-2; no clear D gene. CDR1 and CDR2 from the germline V gene are SEHNR and FQNEAQ (reference sequence). The CDR3 loop spans 13 amino acids. Trimming took 5 bases from V and 8 from J, leaving 15 bases between them. CDR3 in DNA: TGTGCCAGCAGCGAGCAGGTGGTCAAAGGCTACACCTTC. Protein product: CASSEQVVKGYTF.

There are a few counts of this clone. This chain joins TRBV9 and TRBJ1-4, with 9 nucleotides matching TRBD1. The V and J ends lost 0 bases and 8 bases, in that order; junction bases with no gene match: 5. The germline V gene encodes CDR1 SGDLS and CDR2 YYNGEE. The CDR3 loop spans 15 amino acids. In DNA, the CDR3 is TGTGCCAGCAGCGTAGCGGGGACAGGGCACGAAAAACTGTTTTTT. It codes for CASSVAGTGHEKLFF.

The V call is TRBV28, the J call TRBJ2-7, with D unresolved. The germline V gene has CDR1 MDHEN and CDR2 SYDVKM. Trimming stripped 4 bases from V and 4 bases from J, with 5 bases between. The CDR3 totals 11 residues. CDR3 DNA sequence: TGTGCCAGCAGTTCCCCGTACGAGCAGTACTTC. It codes for CASSSPYEQYF.

In regard to this clone: Other DNA sequences in the sample encode the same CDR3. J is TRBJ1-5 and V is TRBV2; no definite D call. With 3 bases removed from V and 0 bases from J, the gap between germline ends came to 9 bases. CDR1 is SNHLY and CDR2 is FYNNEI in the germline V gene. The CDR3 covers 15 residues. The CDR3 sequence is CASSDRGISNQPQHF. The DNA of the CDR3 is TGTGCCAGCAGTGACCGAGGCATTAGCAATCAGCCCCAGCATTTT.

The chain carries TRBV7-2 and TRBJ2-7; TRBD1 might be the D (6 bases). This CDR3 is built from 15 residues. Germline V gene lookup returns CDR1 SGHTA and CDR2 FQGNSA. V dropped 7 bases and J dropped 0 bases, with 16 bases sitting between them. CDR3 nucleotides: TGTGCCAGCATCAATCCCGGACAGCCCTCCTACGAGCAGTACTTC. This codes for CASINPGQPSYEQYF.

This chain connects TRBV7-4 to TRBJ1-5; D not resolved. The CDR3 sequence is 14 residues long. With 2 bases removed from V and 0 bases from J, the gap between germline ends came to 5 bases. Germline V CDR1 and CDR2: SGHVT, SQSDAQ. This CDR3 is CASSLTYSNQPQHF. The CDR3 nucleotides read TGTGCCAGCAGCTTAACCTATAGCAATCAGCCCCAGCATTTT. Looking up the rest from reference TRBV7-4 and TRBJ1-5 gives the full variable domain: GAGVSQSPRYKVAKRGRDVALRCDSISGHVTLYWYRQTLGQGSEVLTYSQSDAQRDKSGRPSGRFSAERPERSVSTLKIQRTEQGDSAVYLCASSLTYSNQPQHFGDGTRLSIL.

This clone appeared a single time. The gene calls are TRBV7-2 and TRBJ2-7; 7 nucleotides agree with TRBD1. This CDR3 contains 15 residues. Losses at the gene ends were 4 bases for V and 2 bases for J; bases not matched to a gene: 8. In germline, CDR1 is SGHTA, CDR2 FQGNSA. CDR3 sequence reads: CASSSGQAPAYEQYF. CDR3 sequence (DNA): TGTGCCAGCAGCTCTGGACAGGCCCCTGCCTACGAGCAGTACTTC.

J is TRBJ2-1 and V is TRBV5-1, with 8 positions matching TRBD2. Per germline, CDR1 SGHRS and CDR2 YFSETQ. The CDR3 is 15 amino acids. With V trimmed by 0 bases and J by 7 bases, 6 bases remained unmatched. This chain's CDR3 is CASSLAGGTRNEQFF. For the CDR3, the DNA is TGCGCCAGCAGCTTGGCCGGGGGGACTAGAAATGAGCAGTTCTTC.

V and J are TRBV5-4 and TRBJ2-5, with D tentatively TRBD2 (6 bases). The germline V gene has CDR1 SGHNT and CDR2 YYREEE (reference sequence). The ends were cut back, 3 bases at V and 5 bases at J, with 17 bases in the middle. This CDR3 is built from 15 residues. CDR3 in DNA: TGTGCCAGCAGCTACCCAGGGAGGAGTGAGGAGACCCAGTACTTC. It is translated as CASSYPGRSEETQYF.

This chain joins TRBV5-1 and TRBJ2-3; 10 nucleotides agree with TRBD2. This CDR3 is built from 17 residues. The junction had 7 bases not matched to a gene; V was cut back by 0 bases and J by 3 bases. Germline loops: CDR1 SGHRS, CDR2 YFSETQ. DNA of the CDR3: TGCGCCAGCAGCTTGGACTGGGGGGGACTAGCGACAGATACGCAGTATTTT. Translation: CASSLDWGGLATDTQYF.

The V gene is TRBV7-2, the J gene TRBJ1-6; TRBD1 might be the D (6 bases). CDR1 is SGHTA, CDR2 FQGNSA, per germline. The CDR3 length is 14 residues. V dropped 5 bases and J dropped 11 bases, with 16 bases sitting between them. In DNA, the CDR3 is TGTGCCAGCAGCCCGGCCCAGGGGACGCCACCCCTCCACTTT. As protein: CASSPAQGTPPLHF.

The chain combines TRBV5-4 with TRBJ1-2, with 12 bases that match TRBD1. Germline assignment: CDR1 SGHNT and CDR2 YYREEE (reference sequence). Trimming took 3 bases from V and 6 from J; bases not matched to a gene: 9. This CDR3 contains 16 residues. CDR3 loop: CASSSGTGGSVDGYTF. For the CDR3, the DNA is TGTGCCAGCAGCTCCGGGACAGGGGGCAGCGTAGATGGCTACACCTTC.

The V gene is TRBV18, the J gene TRBJ1-4, with 10 bases identical to TRBD1. Germline V gene data show CDR1 as KGHSH and CDR2 as LQKENI. CDR3 size: 16 residues. Trimming took 2 bases from V and 8 from J; bases not matched to a gene: 8. The DNA of the CDR3 is TGTGCCAGCTCACCAAGGGGGACAGGGGTGAAGGAAAAACTGTTTTTT. Residues: CASSPRGTGVKEKLFF. Full variable domain (missing parts from reference TRBV18 and TRBJ1-4): NAGVMQNPRHLVRRRGQEARLRCSPMKGHSHVYWYRQLPEEGLKFMVYLQKENIIDESGMPKERFSAEFPKEGPSILRIQQVVRGDSAAYFCASSPRGTGVKEKLFFGSGTQLSVL.

The chain has TRBV5-4 and TRBJ2-7; perhaps TRBD2 as D (5 bases). The germline V gene has CDR1 SGHNT and CDR2 YYREEE (reference sequence). The germline V and J ends were trimmed by 3 bases and 1 base, with 14 bases remaining between them. The CDR3 is 15 amino acids. The CDR3 sequence: CASSSRYGVSYEQYF. For the CDR3, the DNA is TGTGCCAGCAGCTCCCGGTACGGGGTTTCCTACGAGCAGTACTTC. The full variable domain, rest sourced from reference TRBV5-4 and TRBJ2-7, is ETGVTQSPTHLIKTRGQQVTLRCSSQSGHNTVSWYQQALGQGPQFIFQYYREEENGRGNFPPRFSGLQFPNYSSELNVNALELDDSALYLCASSSRYGVSYEQYFGPGTRLTVT.

This sequence joins TRBV10-3 and TRBJ2-7; 7 positions agree with TRBD1. CDR1 is ENHRY, CDR2 SYGVKD, per germline. This CDR3 is built from 16 residues. The trim removed 3 bases at V and 2 bases at J, leaving 10 bases unmatched. The CDR3 sequence: CAISDLGQLGTYEQYF. CDR3 sequence (DNA): TGTGCCATCAGTGACCTGGGACAGCTTGGAACCTACGAGCAGTACTTC.

This chain joins TRBV14 and TRBJ1-1; 7 nucleotides match TRBD1. With V trimmed by 0 bases and J by 9 bases, 10 bases remained unmatched. Germline CDR1 reads SGHDN; CDR2 reads FVKESK. The CDR3 extends over 15 amino acids. CDR3 in DNA: TGTGCCAGCAGCCAAGATCCACAGGGGTCCCACAAAGCTTTCTTT. Amino acids: CASSQDPQGSHKAFF.

This clone was recorded a few times. The chain recombines TRBV27 with TRBJ2-1; TRBD1 matches at 7 bases. The CDR3 contains 15 residues. V lost 3 bases and J lost 4; bases outside the gene matches: 6. Germline CDR1 is MNHEY and CDR2 is SMNVEV (reference sequence). This chain's CDR3 is CASSLGPGQYNEQFF. Written as DNA, the CDR3 is TGTGCCAGCAGTTTGGGGCCGGGACAGTACAATGAGCAGTTCTTC.

The V call is TRBV5-1, the J call TRBJ1-4; no reliable D call. Trimming left V 0 bases short and J 6 bases short, with 12 bases between. Germline V gene data show CDR1 as SGHRS and CDR2 as YFSETQ. The CDR3 runs 15 residues. The chain's CDR3 is CASSLAQAQDEKLFF. The DNA for the CDR3 is TGCGCCAGCAGCTTGGCCCAAGCCCAGGATGAAAAACTGTTTTTT.

The CDR3 region has the DNA TGTGCCAGCAGGACCCCGGGGGGACGCACAGATACGCAGTATTTT. Amino acid sequence: CASRTPGGRTDTQYF. The rearrangement uses TRBV6-5 and TRBJ2-3; 7 bases agree with TRBD2. Germline trimming cut 6 bases from V and 1 base from J; bases unmatched to any gene: 7. Per germline, CDR1 MNHEY and CDR2 SVGAGI. This CDR3 contains 15 residues.

This sequence joins TRBV29-1 and TRBJ2-1; D gene uncertain. This CDR3 comprises 12 residues. Trimming removed 0 bases at V and 9 bases at J, with 9 bases between. The germline CDR1 and CDR2 sequences are SQVTM and ANQGSEA. The CDR3 DNA reads as TGCAGCGTTGAAGATCCACTGAGTGAGCAGTTCTTC. Encoded protein: CSVEDPLSEQFF.

This chain uses TRBV19 with TRBJ1-1, with TRBD1 matching 9 bases. The CDR3 contains 13 residues. Trimming removed 6 bases from V and 3 bases from J; junction bases left unmatched: 2. Germline V gene data show CDR1 as LNHDA and CDR2 as SQIVND (reference sequence). DNA of the CDR3: TGTGCCAGTAGATACAGGGGGCACACTGAAGCTTTCTTT. It specifies CASRYRGHTEAFF.

The V call is TRBV28, the J call TRBJ1-4; 8 bases map to TRBD1. V trimming: 3 bases; J trimming: 4 bases; junction bases outside the gene matches: 10. CDR3 length equals 17 residues. Per the germline V gene, CDR1 is MDHEN and CDR2 is SYDVKM. The CDR3 loop reads CASSFLGTGIINEKLFF. CDR3 nucleotide sequence: TGTGCCAGCAGTTTCCTTGGGACAGGCATTATTAATGAAAAACTGTTTTTT.

The table lists this clone with a count of one. J is TRBJ2-1 and V is TRBV7-2, with D maybe TRBD2 (7 bases). CDR3 length: 16 residues. From germline, CDR1 is SGHTA and CDR2 FQGNSA. V dropped 4 bases and J dropped 5 bases, with 18 bases sitting between them. CDR3 in amino acids: CASSSPRGAPHNEQFF. Written as DNA, the CDR3 is TGTGCCAGCAGCTCTCCTCGGGGGGCTCCCCACAATGAGCAGTTCTTC.

The V call is TRBV18, the J call TRBJ2-7; 9 bases align to TRBD2. With 1 base clipped from V and 6 bases from J, the junction kept 7 bases outside the gene matches. This CDR3 is built from 15 residues. Per germline, CDR1 KGHSH and CDR2 LQKENI. CDR3 sequence (DNA): TGTGCCAGCTCACCACTCGGCGGGGGGGCGCGCGAGCAGTACTTC. Translated: CASSPLGGGAREQYF.